These 30 T cell receptor beta chains were sequenced from one sample in a study of cytomegalovirus exposure and HLA in healthy donors. Sequencing was performed with immunoSEQ multiplex PCR; in TCRdb, only in-frame clones are kept and a portion is missing. The sample holds around 170,000 clones, more than 75% seen once. Specimen: PBMCs. The receptors come from a man between 18 and 29 years old in good health and CMV-seronegative.

J is TRBJ2-1 and V is TRBV4-3; 8 positions agree with TRBD1. The CDR3 has 15 residues. Germline CDR1 is LGHNA and CDR2 is YSLEER. The V gene end was trimmed by 1 base and the J gene end by 4 bases; junction bases not matched to a gene: 3. The DNA of the CDR3 is TGCGCCAGCAGCCAAGGAACAGGGGGGTACAATGAGCAGTTCTTC. Translation: CASSQGTGGYNEQFF.

The chain links TRBV6-6 to TRBJ2-1; 8 nucleotides agree with TRBD2. The CDR3 consists of 15 residues. In germline, CDR1 is MNHNY, CDR2 SVGAGI (reference sequence). Trimming removed 5 bases from V and 6 bases from J; junction bases left unmatched: 9. CDR3 sequence reads: CASSTAGTSVNEQFF. CDR3 DNA: TGTGCCAGCAGTACAGCCGGGACTAGTGTCAATGAGCAGTTCTTC.

The rearrangement uses TRBV27 and TRBJ2-7, with 8 nucleotides matching TRBD2. V lost 2 bases, J lost 2 bases, and 5 bases stayed unmatched. Germline CDR1 and CDR2: MNHEY and SMNVEV (reference sequence). The CDR3 has 15 residues. The CDR3 region is CASSLGSGGAYEQYF. The CDR3 DNA follows: TGTGCCAGCAGTTTAGGGTCCGGGGGGGCCTACGAGCAGTACTTC.

The V and J genes are TRBV28 and TRBJ2-1; D perhaps matches TRBD2 (5 bases). Germline assignment: CDR1 MDHEN and CDR2 SYDVKM. This CDR3 region has 13 residues. The V gene lost 2 bases and the J gene lost 10 bases, with 12 bases spanning the gap. This chain's CDR3 is CASSLGRDREQFF. The CDR3 nucleotides are TGTGCCAGCAGTTTAGGTCGGGATCGGGAGCAGTTCTTC.

This clone was seen once. The chain is built from TRBV7-6 and TRBJ2-2, with a weak D call TRBD2 (5 bases). Germline values: CDR1 SGHVS, CDR2 FNYEAQ. Trimming took 1 base from V and 3 from J, leaving 9 bases between them. The CDR3 is made up of 15 amino acids. Here the CDR3 DNA reads TGTGCCAGCAGCTTAGGGAGCGGTTACACCGGGGAGCTGTTTTTT. It encodes CASSLGSGYTGELFF.

The V and J genes are TRBV18 and TRBJ2-5; maybe TRBD2 (5 bases). V was clipped by 3 bases and J by 4 bases, with 12 bases between them. Germline V lookup: CDR1 KGHSH, CDR2 LQKENI. This CDR3 is 14 amino acids long. CDR3 sequence: CASSPNGNRETQYF. CDR3 in DNA: TGTGCCAGCTCACCCAACGGGAACCGAGAGACCCAGTACTTC.

This chain joins TRBV7-9 and TRBJ1-2, with a weak D call TRBD1 (6 bases). CDR1 SEHNR and CDR2 FQNEAQ come from the germline V gene (reference sequence). There are 12 residues in the CDR3. V gave up 5 bases and J gave up 4 bases, with 8 bases separating them. Written as DNA, the CDR3 is TGTGCCAGCAGCCCAGGGGCCTATGGCTACACCTTC. This translates into CASSPGAYGYTF. Full variable domain (remainder filled in from reference TRBV7-9 and TRBJ1-2): DTGVSQNPRHKITKRGQNVTFRCDPISEHNRLYWYRQTLGQGPEFLTYFQNEAQLEKSRLLSDRFSAERPKGSFSTLEIQRTEQGDSAMYLCASSPGAYGYTFGSGTRLTVV.

CDR3 bases: TGCGCCAGCAGTGGGAGCAGGGGAGAGACCCAGTACTTC. This encodes CASSGSRGETQYF. This rearrangement joins TRBV5-1 to TRBJ2-5; D is perhaps TRBD1 (6 bases). CDR1 is SGHRS and CDR2 is YFSETQ in the germline V gene. The CDR3 is 13 residues long. Trimming took 5 bases from V and 4 from J, leaving 12 bases between them.

The CDR3 nucleotides read TGCGCCAGCAGCTGTAAGGCAGACTACGAGCAGTACGTC. It codes for CASSCKADYEQYV. This chain uses TRBV5-1 with TRBJ2-7; no definite D call. The germline V gene has CDR1 SGHRS and CDR2 YFSETQ. Trimming stripped 3 bases from V and 3 bases from J, with 10 bases between. This CDR3 region has 13 residues.

The chain joins TRBV7-8 to TRBJ1-2; 8 nucleotides line up with TRBD1. Germline lookup yields CDR1 SGHVS and CDR2 FQNEAQ. Germline trimming cut 5 bases from V and 7 bases from J; bases unmatched to any gene: 12. This CDR3 has 15 amino acids. For the CDR3, the DNA is TGTGCCAGCAGCGGCGGACAGGGTTGGTCAGGTGGCTACACCTTC. This translates into CASSGGQGWSGGYTF.

The chain has TRBV18 and TRBJ1-6, with no clear D. V lost 3 bases, J lost 0 bases, and 6 bases lay in between. The CDR3 is made up of 15 amino acids. Germline V gene lookup returns CDR1 KGHSH and CDR2 LQKENI. The CDR3 loop is CASSPSDSYNSPLHF. The DNA for the CDR3 is TGTGCCAGCTCACCGAGTGACTCCTATAATTCACCCCTCCACTTT.

This chain joins TRBV6-1 and TRBJ2-2; TRBD2 agrees at 7 bases. Germline lookup yields CDR1 MNHNS and CDR2 SASEGT. This CDR3 comprises 14 residues. V was pared by 5 bases and J by 2 bases, with 2 bases of the junction left unmatched. In nucleotides, the CDR3 is TGTGCCAGCAGTTCAGCGGGAAACACCGGGGAGCTGTTTTTT. The encoded protein is CASSSAGNTGELFF.

The chain links TRBV5-8 to TRBJ1-2; D gene ambiguous. The V end was cut by 4 bases, the J end by 3 bases, with 13 bases between. CDR3 size: 14 residues. Germline assignment: CDR1 SGHTS and CDR2 YDEGEE. This CDR3 is CASSPESDYYGYTF. The DNA for the CDR3 is TGTGCCAGCAGCCCCGAGAGTGACTACTATGGCTACACCTTC.

V gene TRBV5-1 combines with J gene TRBJ2-5; 13 nucleotides agree with TRBD2. V trimming: 4 bases; J trimming: 3 bases; junction bases outside the gene matches: 6. Looked up from germline, CDR1 is SGHRS and CDR2 is YFSETQ. The CDR3 is 16 amino acids. DNA for the CDR3: TGCGCCAGCAGCCTGGGACTAGCGGGGATTAAAGAGACCCAGTACTTC. It translates to CASSLGLAGIKETQYF.

The chain is built from TRBV4-2 and TRBJ2-3; no definite D call. Trimming took off 0 bases at V and 0 bases at J, with 7 bases between the two ends. This CDR3 contains 15 residues. Germline V lookup: CDR1 LGHNA, CDR2 YNFKEQ. The CDR3 nucleotides are TGTGCCAGCAGCCAAGAAGCTCCTAGCACAGATACGCAGTATTTT. Translating gives CASSQEAPSTDTQYF.

This chain uses TRBV7-9 with TRBJ2-7; tentative D call: TRBD1 (5 bases). V lost 8 bases, J lost 7 bases, and 18 bases lay in between. This CDR3 contains 13 residues. The germline V gene encodes CDR1 SEHNR and CDR2 FQNEAQ (reference sequence). Written as DNA, the CDR3 is TGTGCCAGCCGACCCAGGGATGGCTGGGAGCAGTACTTC. It specifies CASRPRDGWEQYF.

The chain links TRBV28 to TRBJ2-7; tentative D call: TRBD1 (5 bases). Germline CDR1 and CDR2: MDHEN and SYDVKM. This CDR3 region has 13 residues. The V gene lost 1 base and the J gene lost 3 bases, with 7 bases spanning the gap. CDR3 DNA sequence: TGTGCCAGCAGTTTATCAGGGATCTACGAGCAGTACTTC. Its protein is CASSLSGIYEQYF.

The CDR3 DNA follows: TGTGCCAGCAGACTAGCGGGGGGCTCAACCTACGAGCAGTACGTC. Amino acids: CASRLAGGSTYEQYV. This chain connects TRBV2 to TRBJ2-7, with TRBD2 matching 12 bases. CDR3 size: 15 residues. From germline, CDR1 is SNHLY and CDR2 FYNNEI. Trimming removed 6 bases from V and 2 bases from J; junction bases left unmatched: 5.

The chain uses TRBV2 and TRBJ1-5, with a weak D call TRBD1 (6 bases). The CDR3 is 13 amino acids. Germline values: CDR1 SNHLY, CDR2 FYNNEI. V lost 11 bases and J lost 5, with 16 bases in between. CDR3 region: CAGADSEYQPQHF. Here the CDR3 DNA reads TGTGCCGGCGCGGACAGCGAGTATCAGCCCCAGCATTTT.

V is TRBV5-8 and J is TRBJ2-2; the D gene is possibly TRBD2 (6 bases). Germline CDR1 SGHTS, CDR2 YDEGEE. The CDR3 runs to 16 residues. Trimming took off 0 bases at V and 5 bases at J, with 14 bases between the two ends. Here the CDR3 DNA reads TGTGCCAGCAGCTTGGCCGGGCGGGATGGAACCGGGGAGCTGTTTTTT. Its protein product is CASSLAGRDGTGELFF.

V is TRBV4-2 and J is TRBJ2-5, with 8 positions matching TRBD2. This CDR3 is 18 amino acids long. Germline CDR1 reads LGHNA; CDR2 reads YNFKEQ. J gave up 5 bases and V 0 bases, and 14 bases lay outside the gene matches. The CDR3 sequence is CASSQDLVAGGGGETQYF. The CDR3 region has the DNA TGTGCCAGCAGCCAAGATCTAGTGGCGGGAGGCGGGGGGGAGACCCAGTACTTC.

The chain joins TRBV28 to TRBJ1-1, with TRBD1 matching 11 bases. Per the germline V gene, CDR1 is MDHEN and CDR2 is SYDVKM. V was pared by 7 bases and J by 3 bases, with 7 bases of the junction left unmatched. CDR3 length: 15 amino acids. DNA of the CDR3: TGTGCCAGCACCCTGGGGGACAGGGGGGACACTGAAGCTTTCTTT. Its translation: CASTLGDRGDTEAFF.

V and J are TRBV27 and TRBJ2-7, with TRBD1 as a possible D gene (6 bases). Germline CDR1 MNHEY, CDR2 SMNVEV (reference sequence). V gave up 6 bases and J gave up 3 bases, with 15 bases separating them. There are 14 residues in the CDR3. CDR3 sequence: CASRLNRVNYEQYF. As DNA, the CDR3 is TGTGCCAGCAGATTGAACAGGGTAAACTACGAGCAGTACTTC.

The rearrangement joins TRBV15 to TRBJ2-7, with 9 nucleotides matching TRBD2. With 6 bases clipped from V and 0 bases from J, the junction kept 21 bases outside the gene matches. The CDR3 has 20 residues. The germline gives CDR1 LNHNV, CDR2 YYDKDF (reference sequence). CDR3 bases: TGTGCCACCAGAACGGGGAGAGGAATTAGCGGGAGTCTTAACTCCTACGAGCAGTACTTC. The encoded protein is CATRTGRGISGSLNSYEQYF.

J is TRBJ2-2 and V is TRBV6-5; the D gene is possibly TRBD2 (5 bases). Germline V gene sequence: CDR1 MNHEY, CDR2 SVGAGI. CDR3 size: 16 residues. V shed 4 bases and J shed 5 bases, with 17 bases lying between them. The CDR3 DNA follows: TGTGCCAGCAGTTCCCCTAGCCGTTTATGGACCGGGGAGCTGTTTTTT. This sequence encodes CASSSPSRLWTGELFF.

This chain joins TRBV5-1 and TRBJ2-3; 7 bases agree with TRBD1. The CDR3 has 13 residues. The V gene end was trimmed by 4 bases and the J gene end by 1 base; junction bases not matched to a gene: 0. Germline V gene sequence: CDR1 SGHRS, CDR2 YFSETQ. CDR3 sequence reads: CASSDRGTDTQYF. CDR3 coding DNA: TGCGCCAGCAGCGACAGGGGCACAGATACGCAGTATTTT.

The V call is TRBV27, the J call TRBJ2-3; 11 bases are shared with TRBD2. CDR1 and CDR2 from the germline V gene are MNHEY and SMNVEV (reference sequence). The CDR3 totals 16 residues. With V trimmed by 4 bases and J by 4 bases, 7 bases remained unmatched. CDR3 in DNA: TGTGCCAGCAGTTCCCTAACTAGCGGGAGAGCAGATACGCAGTATTTT. The encoded protein is CASSSLTSGRADTQYF.

V usage is TRBV27 and J usage is TRBJ2-2, with TRBD2 identical over 8 bases. The CDR3 contains 16 residues. The V gene end was trimmed by 4 bases and the J gene end by 6 bases; junction bases not matched to a gene: 10. Germline V gene lookup returns CDR1 MNHEY and CDR2 SMNVEV (reference sequence). CDR3 bases: TGTGCCAGCAGTTCGAGGACTAGCCTAGGTGCCGGGGAGCTGTTTTTT. Residues: CASSSRTSLGAGELFF.

The chain employs TRBV28 and TRBJ1-2, with 9 bases lining up with TRBD1. Trimming at V came to 7 bases and at J to 7 bases, leaving 7 bases not matched to a gene. The germline V gene encodes CDR1 MDHEN and CDR2 SYDVKM. The CDR3 is made up of 13 amino acids. The CDR3 bases are TGTGCCAGCACCAGGGACAGGGCCTTTGGCTACACCTTC. Its protein is CASTRDRAFGYTF.

This clone was seen only once. V is TRBV13 and J is TRBJ2-5; D perhaps matches TRBD2 (6 bases). Looked up from germline, CDR1 is PRHDT and CDR2 is FYEKMQ (reference sequence). This CDR3 has 14 amino acids. V lost 5 bases and J lost 5, with 15 bases in between. The CDR3 DNA reads as TGTGCCAGCAGCCCGACTAGTATGATTGAGACCCAGTACTTC. Protein: CASSPTSMIETQYF.